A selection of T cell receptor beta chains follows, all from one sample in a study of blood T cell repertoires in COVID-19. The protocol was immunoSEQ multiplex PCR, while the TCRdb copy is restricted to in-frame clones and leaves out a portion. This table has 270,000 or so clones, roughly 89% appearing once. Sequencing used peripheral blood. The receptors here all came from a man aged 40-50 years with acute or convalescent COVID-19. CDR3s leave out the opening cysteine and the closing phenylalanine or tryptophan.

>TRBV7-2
ASSFGQIEAF
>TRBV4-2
ASSQGPSPLH
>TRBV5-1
ASSLTVNQPQH
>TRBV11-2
ASSLVIGTQHADTQY
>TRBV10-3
AISARGPANEQF
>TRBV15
ATSRERRVYEQY
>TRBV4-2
ASSQGAGGGNEQF
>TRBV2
ASSLGQGRLMGF
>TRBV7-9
ASSFRQGGTGELF
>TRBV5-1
ASSQGGGANYGYT
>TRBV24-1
ATSDTRDTRSFF
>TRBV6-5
ASCPGGTNTGELF
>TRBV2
ASSPGAGGYNEQF
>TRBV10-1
ASSYITGELF
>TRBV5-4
ASRGGGFGTEAF
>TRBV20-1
SAGIRGKQF
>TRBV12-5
ASGLRQSTDTQY
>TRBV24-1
ATAGRDGYT
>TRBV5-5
ASSADRGLTYEQY
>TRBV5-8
ASSLTSGGNVGELF
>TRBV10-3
AISSGQGPNEKLF
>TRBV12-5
ASGLGRGQGKPGELF
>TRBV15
ATSTPREGMTEAF
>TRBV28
ASSFWGQAYGYT
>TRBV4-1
ASSPGTSGYEQY
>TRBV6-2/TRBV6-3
ASSYWDRGITDTQY
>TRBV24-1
ATSDRTSGGAMGWNEQF
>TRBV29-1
SVVMGQGAREQY
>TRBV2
ASSGQGSQPQH
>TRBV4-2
ASSQEVTAGEFYEQY
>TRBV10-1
ASSDGGTSYNEQF
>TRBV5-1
ASSREGQGSYEQY
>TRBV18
ASSAGQPTYGYT
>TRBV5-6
ASSRLDRSYGYT
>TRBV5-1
ASTPIGSTEAF
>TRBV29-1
SVTWTSTDTQY
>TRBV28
ASTLGGHWTGELF
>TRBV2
ASQLGGILREKLF
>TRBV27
ASRMRSYNEQF
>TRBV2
ASSSNSNQPQH
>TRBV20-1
SATDRTGNTGELF
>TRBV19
ASSMPSSGANVLT
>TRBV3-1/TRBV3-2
ASREAGQGGEQY
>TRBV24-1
ATSDPDIQQETQY
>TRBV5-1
ASSPSNPGQVNYGYT
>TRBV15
ATSRDKGANYGYT
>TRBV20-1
SASPSTGGRYEQY
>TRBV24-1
ATSGGAGNSYNEQF
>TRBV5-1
ASSVSSFYNEQF
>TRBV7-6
ASSIAGWASTDTQY
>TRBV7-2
ASSLGRASLGSNQPQH